What follows describes a single TCR beta chain. This record belongs to a study of blood T cell repertoires in COVID-19. Study-level information: Sample material is recorded as cDNA or gDNA derived from T cells, B-cell-depleted T cells, or PBMCs.

The CDR3 has 15 residues. Trimming shortened V by 4 bases and J by 3 bases, and 14 bases separated the two germline ends. Germline-derived CDR1 and CDR2 are SGDLS and YYNGEE. In the study's own analysis: Reference gene primer amplification gave nucleated cell count estimates. Measured with immunoSEQ multiplex PCR; TCRdb has only the in-frame clones, and not every one. The V and J calls and clone size come from that table; D and trimming were worked out from the DNA. This sample carries over 150,000 clones, about four fifths of them seen once, and the ten largest clones take about 2.1%. The sequenced material came from peripheral blood. The clonotype was recovered from an elderly woman with acute or convalescent COVID-19. The genes are TRBV9 and TRBJ2-1, with D tentatively TRBD1 (6 bases). The CDR3 DNA reads as TGTGCCAGCAGCCTCGACAGGTGGGGCTACAATGAGCAGTTCTTC. Its protein is CASSLDRWGYNEQFF.